This passage covers 27 T cell receptor beta chains from one sample sequenced in a study of spatial heterogeneity in lung cancer. General study findings and limits: Intratumoral expanded alpha and beta TCR counts were found to track tumor mutation counts.

For these receptors, no antigen is known. Time point described: sample taken at primary tumor resection. TCRdb passed the 5' RACE reads through MiXCR, listing each CDR3 protein once. The data hold approximately 13,000 distinct CDR3 sequences, with just over 5% observed a single time. The sample in question was lung tumor tissue, obtained at surgery. These receptors were obtained from a male donor with early-stage non-small cell lung cancer.

This clonotype has ten or more counts. The chain carries TRBV6-2 or TRBV6-3 and TRBJ1-4; D perhaps matches TRBD1 (6 bases). Germline CDR1 and CDR2: MNHEY and SVGEGT. Deletions cut 5 bases from V and 13 bases from J, with 11 bases between. The CDR3 contains 11 residues. Written as DNA, the CDR3 is TGTGCCAGCAGTCAGGGGAGGAGACTGTTTTTT. Residues: CASSQGRRLFF.

There are many counts of this clonotype. This chain uses TRBV28 with TRBJ1-4; D gene uncertain. Trimming pared 6 bases from V and 7 bases from J, leaving 18 bases between. The CDR3 spans 15 residues. Germline V lookup: CDR1 MDHEN, CDR2 SYDVKM. The CDR3, as DNA: TGTGCCAGCAGCCCAGCGGGAGACGAGGTTGAAAAACTGTTTTTT. It yields the protein CASSPAGDEVEKLFF.

This clonotype came up many times. The rearrangement links TRBV5-1 to TRBJ1-1, with TRBD1 as a possible D gene (6 bases). Trimming removed 0 bases at V and 6 bases at J, with 12 bases between. Germline lookup yields CDR1 SGHRS and CDR2 YFSETQ. This CDR3 region has 14 residues. CDR3 sequence reads: CASSLGFRGAEAFF. CDR3 bases: TGCGCCAGCAGCTTGGGCTTCAGGGGCGCTGAAGCTTTCTTT.

This clonotype was seen only a few times. The V call is TRBV18, the J call TRBJ1-1; no firm D call. CDR1 and CDR2 from the germline V gene are KGHSH and LQKENI. This CDR3 contains 13 residues. Trimming removed 6 bases from V and 1 base from J, with 9 bases in between. The CDR3 nucleotides are TGTGCCAGCTCCGAACATGAGAACACTGAAGCTTTCTTT. This codes for CASSEHENTEAFF.

This clonotype came up many times. The chain carries TRBV20-1 and TRBJ2-5; no firm D call. V shed 5 bases and J shed 5 bases, with 15 bases lying between them. There are 13 residues in the CDR3. Germline loops: CDR1 DFQATT, CDR2 SNEGSKA (reference sequence). CDR3 coding DNA: TGCAGTGCTTCCCCGACTGGTAGGGAGACCCAGTACTTC. Translation gives CSASPTGRETQYF.

This clonotype was observed many times. The V and J genes are TRBV11-2 and TRBJ1-1; D is unclear. With 5 bases removed from V and 1 base from J, the gap between germline ends came to 8 bases. In germline, CDR1 is SGHAT, CDR2 FQNNGV. The CDR3 contains 13 residues. The CDR3 is CASSDTRNTEAFF. The CDR3 coding sequence is TGTGCCAGCAGCGATACACGGAACACTGAAGCTTTCTTT.

This clonotype was observed a few times. V is TRBV18 and J is TRBJ1-2; 9 positions match TRBD1. The CDR3 spans 14 residues. From germline, CDR1 is KGHSH and CDR2 LQKENI. V trimming: 6 bases; J trimming: 8 bases; junction bases outside the gene matches: 10. CDR3 region: CASSTTTGGEGYTF. CDR3 DNA sequence: TGTGCCAGCTCGACGACAACAGGGGGCGAAGGCTACACCTTC.

This clonotype is labeled medium-sized. The chain has TRBV20-1 and TRBJ2-3; D might be TRBD1 (6 bases). Trimming cost V 1 base and J 1 base, with 6 bases left between them. The CDR3 consists of 13 residues. Looked up from germline, CDR1 is DFQATT and CDR2 is SNEGSKA (reference sequence). The CDR3 here is CSARGTGTDTQYF. DNA of the CDR3: TGCAGTGCTAGAGGGACAGGCACAGATACGCAGTATTTT.

This clonotype was counted at least ten times. The chain uses TRBV5-4 and TRBJ2-3; D is possibly TRBD1 or TRBD2 (5 bases each). V was cut by 4 bases and J by 2 bases, with 17 bases left in between. There are 16 residues in the CDR3. Germline assignment: CDR1 SGHNT and CDR2 YYREEE (reference sequence). DNA for the CDR3: TGTGCCAGCAGCCCCGGGACCGCTCGAACCACAGATACGCAGTATTTT. This sequence encodes CASSPGTARTTDTQYF.

This clonotype appeared many times. In DNA form, the CDR3 reads TGCGCCAGCAAAGAGACCGCCACAGATACGCAGTATTTT. Encoded protein: CASKETATDTQYF. The V call is TRBV4-3, the J call TRBJ2-3; no clear D. The V end was cut by 7 bases, the J end by 2 bases, with 10 bases between. Germline V gives CDR1 LGHNA, CDR2 YSLEER. This CDR3 has 13 residues.

This clonotype showed up many times. The chain combines TRBV7-9 with TRBJ1-4; TRBD1 might be the D (5 bases). The CDR3 spans 15 residues. V was clipped by 5 bases and J by 5 bases, with 15 bases between them. Germline V lookup: CDR1 SEHNR, CDR2 FQNEAQ (reference sequence). The CDR3, as DNA: TGTGCCAGCAGCCTCCGGGACGGGGGAAATGAAAAACTGTTTTTT. It yields the protein CASSLRDGGNEKLFF.

This clonotype was seen many times. CDR3 sequence (DNA): TGTGCCATCAGTGGAGGGAGCACCATATATTTT. Translated, it gives CAISGGSTIYF. V usage is TRBV10-3 and J usage is TRBJ1-3; D is uncertain. CDR1 and CDR2 from the germline V gene are ENHRY and SYGVKD. The CDR3 extends over 11 amino acids. V was trimmed by 4 bases and J by 9 bases, leaving 7 bases between them.

This clonotype was seen at least ten times. The J gene is TRBJ1-6, the V gene TRBV20-1, with D unclear. V was clipped by 2 bases and J by 4 bases, with 3 bases between them. The CDR3 runs 12 residues. Germline V gene data show CDR1 as DFQATT and CDR2 as SNEGSKA (reference sequence). CDR3 sequence reads: CSARQYNSPLHF. CDR3 coding DNA: TGCAGTGCTAGACAGTATAATTCACCCCTCCACTTT.

Concerning this clonotype: A much larger clone sits a single nucleotide away, making a read error possible. The V gene is TRBV25-1, the J gene TRBJ1-1; D is ambiguous. Germline-derived CDR1 and CDR2 are MGHDK and SYGVNS. This CDR3 region has 14 residues. With 3 bases removed from V and 6 bases from J, the gap between germline ends came to 14 bases. This chain's CDR3 is CASSDTGLDAEAFF. For the CDR3, the DNA is TGTGCCAGCAGTGACACGGGGTTGGACGCTGAAGCTTTCTTT.

This sequence joins TRBV9 and TRBJ2-7; the D is unclear. This CDR3 comprises 15 residues. Trimming stripped 0 bases from V and 0 bases from J, with 10 bases between. CDR1 and CDR2 (germline): SGDLS, YYNGEE. The CDR3 protein is CASSVAPESSYEQYF. CDR3 bases: TGTGCCAGCAGCGTAGCTCCAGAGAGCTCCTACGAGCAGTACTTC.

In this sample, this clonotype turned up many times. The chain combines TRBV7-2 with TRBJ1-2; 9 bases are a match to TRBD1. This CDR3 comprises 16 residues. Looked up from germline, CDR1 is SGHTA and CDR2 is FQGNSA. The ends lost 6 bases at V and 8 bases at J; junction bases unmatched: 16. Written as DNA, the CDR3 is TGTGCCAGCAGTCCTGATAGGACAGGGGTCCTCGAAGGCTACACCTTC. This codes for CASSPDRTGVLEGYTF.

Many counts were recorded for this clonotype. V gene TRBV28 combines with J gene TRBJ1-2, with 7 bases fitting TRBD1. V dropped 5 bases and J dropped 8; count of bases not matched to a gene: 8. In germline, CDR1 is MDHEN, CDR2 SYDVKM. This CDR3 is 13 amino acids long. The CDR3 loop reads CASSLSGGRGYTF. CDR3 in DNA: TGTGCCAGCAGTCTATCAGGGGGAAGAGGCTACACCTTC.

In this sample, this clonotype turned up many times. The chain has TRBV20-1 and TRBJ1-6; D not certain. From germline, CDR1 is DFQATT and CDR2 SNEGSKA (reference sequence). V was cut by 0 bases and J by 0 bases, with 9 bases left in between. The CDR3 covers 16 residues. CDR3 in amino acids: CSARDPRSSYNSPLHF. The CDR3 DNA reads as TGCAGTGCTAGAGATCCCAGGTCCTCCTATAATTCACCCCTCCACTTT.

This clonotype was picked up many times. The chain employs TRBV29-1 and TRBJ2-3; no reliable D call. V lost 8 bases to trimming and J lost 3 bases, with 18 bases between them. This CDR3 spans 14 amino acids. CDR1 is SQVTM, CDR2 ANQGSEA, per germline. CDR3: CSTESGFWTDTQYF. CDR3 nucleotide sequence: TGCAGCACCGAATCTGGGTTTTGGACAGATACGCAGTATTTT.

This clonotype has at least ten counts. The genes are TRBV7-2 and TRBJ2-3; 10 nucleotides agree with TRBD2. Trimming took 3 bases from V and 6 from J; bases not matched to a gene: 9. This CDR3 region has 16 residues. Germline lookup yields CDR1 SGHTA and CDR2 FQGNSA. As DNA, the CDR3 is TGTGCCAGCAGCTTTACAGCGGGGGGGCCCCAGGATACGCAGTATTTT. Encoded protein: CASSFTAGGPQDTQYF.

This clonotype was observed many times. This chain joins TRBV28 and TRBJ1-6; unclear D gene. Germline V gene sequence: CDR1 MDHEN, CDR2 SYDVKM. With 2 bases removed from V and 7 bases from J, the gap between germline ends came to 12 bases. The CDR3 consists of 15 residues. In nucleotides, the CDR3 is TGTGCCAGCAGTTTAAGGTCGGGGTGGAATTCACCCCTCCACTTT. This encodes CASSLRSGWNSPLHF.

This clonotype was observed a few times. The rearrangement links TRBV2 to TRBJ1-5; D may be TRBD1 (5 bases). From germline, CDR1 is SNHLY and CDR2 FYNNEI. The V gene lost 6 bases and the J gene lost 2 bases, with 14 bases spanning the gap. The CDR3 sequence is 15 residues long. The CDR3 is CASRARTWGNQPQHF. The DNA of the CDR3 is TGTGCCAGCAGGGCGAGGACATGGGGCAATCAGCCCCAGCATTTT.

This clonotype was picked up one time. A clone one base away is much larger, so this may be a read error. V usage is TRBV28 and J usage is TRBJ1-4; no firm D call. The CDR3 is 11 amino acids. The germline V gene encodes CDR1 MDHEN and CDR2 SYDVKM. V lost 2 bases and J lost 11, with 6 bases in between. The CDR3 sequence: CASSLDKKLFF. The CDR3 DNA is TGTGCCAGCAGTTTAGACAAGAAACTGTTTTTT.

Comments on this clonotype: A much bigger clone sits one base away, suggesting this may be a read error. The chain carries TRBV7-2 and TRBJ2-7, with D perhaps TRBD1 (6 bases). V was clipped by 0 bases and J by 5 bases, with 14 bases between them. CDR1 is SGHTA and CDR2 is FQGNSA in the germline V gene. The CDR3 length is 15 residues. The CDR3 spells CASSLAGTGTHEQYF. Written as DNA, the CDR3 is TGTGCCAGCAGCTTAGCTGGGACGGGGACACACGAGCAGTACTTC.

DNA for the CDR3: TGCGCCAGCAGTGAAAACAAAAACTACGAGCAGTACTTC. This translates into CASSENKNYEQYF. The chain has TRBV10-1 and TRBJ2-7; no firm D call. The CDR3 is 13 amino acids. In germline, CDR1 is WNHNN, CDR2 SYGVQD (reference sequence). Deletions cut 3 bases from V and 3 bases from J, with 9 bases between.

At least ten counts were recorded for this clonotype. The rearrangement joins TRBV7-2 to TRBJ2-7; D uncertain. With 5 bases removed from V and 3 bases from J, the gap between germline ends came to 11 bases. The CDR3 spans 13 residues. The germline V gene encodes CDR1 SGHTA and CDR2 FQGNSA. The CDR3 loop is CASSPSGFYEQYF. DNA of the CDR3: TGTGCCAGCAGCCCCTCCGGGTTCTACGAGCAGTACTTC. Combining the CDR3 with reference TRBV7-2 and TRBJ2-7 gives the whole variable domain GAGVSQSPSNKVTEKGKDVELRCDPISGHTALYWYRQSLGQGLEFLIYFQGNSAPDKSGLPSDRFSAERTGGSVSTLTIQRTQQEDSAVYLCASSPSGFYEQYFGPGTRLTVT.

By frequency in the sample, this clonotype is medium-sized (0.01 to 0.1%). This chain uses TRBV18 with TRBJ2-3; 10 bases map to TRBD2. The CDR3 contains 16 residues. V lost 3 bases to trimming and J lost 5 bases; unmatched junction nucleotides: 8. Germline V CDR1 and CDR2: KGHSH, LQKENI. The CDR3 loop is CASSPFLAGGEDTQYF. The CDR3 DNA sequence: TGTGCCAGCTCACCCTTTTTAGCGGGGGGTGAAGATACGCAGTATTTT. The whole variable domain, remainder taken from reference TRBV18 and TRBJ2-3, is NAGVMQNPRHLVRRRGQEARLRCSPMKGHSHVYWYRQLPEEGLKFMVYLQKENIIDESGMPKERFSAEFPKEGPSILRIQQVVRGDSAAYFCASSPFLAGGEDTQYFGPGTRLTVL.